This T cell receptor beta chain was captured in a study of blood T cells in healthy people across ages. The study, taken as a whole, reports: Investigators treated diversity estimates from one million T cells as underestimates.

Looked up from germline, CDR1 is MNHEY and CDR2 is SMNVEV (reference sequence). The V gene end was trimmed by 0 bases and the J gene end by 8 bases; junction bases not matched to a gene: 8. The CDR3 sequence is 16 residues long. The authors ran a second PCR of roughly 7 to 11 cycles using a sample-barcoded 5' primer and a J-beta primer mix. TCRdb analysed the 5' RACE reads with MiXCR anew, one entry per CDR3 protein. The table has around 520,000 distinct CDR3 sequences, about 26% seen once; the top ten hold approximately 3.5%. Per sample, extraction of total RNA gave at least 5 micrograms in every case. Note on this clonotype: What it binds is unknown.

These data are also associated with another study on T cells of mothers and their children. That source reports: Healthy Caucasian mothers, a few in number, and their six children were the donors. Related pairs of mothers and children showed slightly higher, non-significant overlap versus unrelated pairs.

Sequencing was performed on blood. V is TRBV27 and J is TRBJ1-4; 8 bases agree with TRBD1. The sequence came from a boy younger than 10 in good health. The CDR3: CASSLSTGQGAEKLFF. CDR3 DNA sequence: TGTGCCAGCAGTTTATCGACGGGTCAGGGGGCAGAAAAACTGTTTTTT.